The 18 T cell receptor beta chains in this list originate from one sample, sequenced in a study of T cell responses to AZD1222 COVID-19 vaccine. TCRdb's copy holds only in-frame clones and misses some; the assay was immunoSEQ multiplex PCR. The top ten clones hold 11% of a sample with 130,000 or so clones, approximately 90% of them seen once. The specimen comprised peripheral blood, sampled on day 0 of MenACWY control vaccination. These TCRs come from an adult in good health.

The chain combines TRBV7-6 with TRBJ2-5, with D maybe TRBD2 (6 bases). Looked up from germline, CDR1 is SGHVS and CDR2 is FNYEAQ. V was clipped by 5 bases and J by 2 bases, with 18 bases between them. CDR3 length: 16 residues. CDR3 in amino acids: CASSTFYQGGQETQYF. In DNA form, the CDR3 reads TGTGCCAGCAGCACCTTTTATCAGGGAGGACAAGAGACCCAGTACTTC. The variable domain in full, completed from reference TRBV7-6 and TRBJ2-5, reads GAGVSQSPRYKVTKRGQDVALRCDPISGHVSLYWYRQALGQGPEFLTYFNYEAQQDKSGLPNDRFSAERPEGSISTLTIQRTEQRDSAMYRCASSTFYQGGQETQYFGPGTRLLVL.

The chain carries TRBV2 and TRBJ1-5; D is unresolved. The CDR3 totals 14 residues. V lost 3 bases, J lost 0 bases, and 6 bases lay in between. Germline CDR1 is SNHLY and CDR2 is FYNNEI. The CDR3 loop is CASSEGNSNQPQHF. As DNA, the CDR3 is TGTGCCAGCAGTGAGGGAAATAGCAATCAGCCCCAGCATTTT.

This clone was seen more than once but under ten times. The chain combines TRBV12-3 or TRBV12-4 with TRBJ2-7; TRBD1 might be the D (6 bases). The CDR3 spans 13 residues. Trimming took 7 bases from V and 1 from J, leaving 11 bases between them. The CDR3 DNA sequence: TGTGCCAGCAAAACGGGACAATCCTACGAGCAGTACTTC. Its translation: CASKTGQSYEQYF.

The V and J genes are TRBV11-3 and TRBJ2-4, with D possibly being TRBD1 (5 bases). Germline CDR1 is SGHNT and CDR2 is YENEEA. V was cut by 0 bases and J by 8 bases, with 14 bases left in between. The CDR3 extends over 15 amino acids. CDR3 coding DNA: TGTGCCAGCAGCTTAGATGGAATCAGGGCACACATTCAGTACTTC. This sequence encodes CASSLDGIRAHIQYF.

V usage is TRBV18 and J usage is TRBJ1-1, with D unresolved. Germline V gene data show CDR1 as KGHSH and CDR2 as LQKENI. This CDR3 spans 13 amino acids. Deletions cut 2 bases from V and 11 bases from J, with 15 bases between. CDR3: CASSPVDAREAFF. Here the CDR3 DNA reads TGTGCCAGCTCACCAGTGGATGCAAGAGAGGCTTTCTTT.

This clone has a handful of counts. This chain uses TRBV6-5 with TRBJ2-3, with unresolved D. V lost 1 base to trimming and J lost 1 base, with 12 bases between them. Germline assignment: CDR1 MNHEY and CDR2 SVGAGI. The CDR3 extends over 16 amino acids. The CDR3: CASSYYPVKGTDTQYF. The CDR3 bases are TGTGCCAGCAGTTACTATCCGGTCAAAGGCACAGATACGCAGTATTTT.

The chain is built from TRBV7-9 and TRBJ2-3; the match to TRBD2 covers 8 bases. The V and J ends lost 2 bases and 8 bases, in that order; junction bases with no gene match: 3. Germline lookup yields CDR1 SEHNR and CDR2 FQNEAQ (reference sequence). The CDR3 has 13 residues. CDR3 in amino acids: CASSLPTSGTQYF. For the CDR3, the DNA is TGTGCCAGCAGCTTACCTACTAGCGGTACGCAGTATTTT. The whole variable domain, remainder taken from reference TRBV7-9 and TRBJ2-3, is DTGVSQNPRHKITKRGQNVTFRCDPISEHNRLYWYRQTLGQGPEFLTYFQNEAQLEKSRLLSDRFSAERPKGSFSTLEIQRTEQGDSAMYLCASSLPTSGTQYFGPGTRLTVL.

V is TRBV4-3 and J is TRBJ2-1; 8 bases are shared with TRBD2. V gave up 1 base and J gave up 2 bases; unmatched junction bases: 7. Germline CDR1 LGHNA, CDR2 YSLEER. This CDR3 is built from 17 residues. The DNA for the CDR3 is TGCGCCAGCAGCCAAGGGTTAGCGGGATCTACCTACAATGAGCAGTTCTTC. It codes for CASSQGLAGSTYNEQFF.

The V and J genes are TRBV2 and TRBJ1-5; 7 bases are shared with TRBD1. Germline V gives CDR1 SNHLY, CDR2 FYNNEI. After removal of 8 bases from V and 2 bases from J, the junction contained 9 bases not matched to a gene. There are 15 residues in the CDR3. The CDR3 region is CASFDRVVGNQPQHF. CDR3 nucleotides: TGTGCCAGCTTCGACAGGGTGGTAGGCAATCAGCCCCAGCATTTT.

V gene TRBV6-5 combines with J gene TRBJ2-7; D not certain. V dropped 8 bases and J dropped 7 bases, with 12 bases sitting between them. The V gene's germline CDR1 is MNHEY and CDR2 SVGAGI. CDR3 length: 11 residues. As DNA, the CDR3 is TGTGCCAGCGTGGGCTTGAGGGAGCAGTACTTC. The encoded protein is CASVGLREQYF.

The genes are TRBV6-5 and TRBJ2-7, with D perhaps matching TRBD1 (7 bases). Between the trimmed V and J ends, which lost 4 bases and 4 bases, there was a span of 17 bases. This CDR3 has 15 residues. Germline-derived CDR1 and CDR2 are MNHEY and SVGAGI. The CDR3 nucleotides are TGTGCCAGCAGTTCCAGCAGGGGGGTTAGGTACGAGCAGTACTTC. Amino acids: CASSSSRGVRYEQYF.

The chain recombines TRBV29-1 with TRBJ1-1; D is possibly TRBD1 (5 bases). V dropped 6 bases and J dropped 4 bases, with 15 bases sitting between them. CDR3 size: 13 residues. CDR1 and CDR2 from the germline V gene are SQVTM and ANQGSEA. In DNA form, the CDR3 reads TGCAGCGTGGAACCTGGGGGAGGCACTGAAGCTTTCTTT. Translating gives CSVEPGGGTEAFF.

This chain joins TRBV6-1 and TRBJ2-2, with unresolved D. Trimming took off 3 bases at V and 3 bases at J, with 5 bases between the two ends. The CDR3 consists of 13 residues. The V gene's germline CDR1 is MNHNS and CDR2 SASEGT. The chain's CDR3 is CASSERYTGELFF. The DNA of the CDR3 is TGTGCCAGCAGTGAGAGGTACACCGGGGAGCTGTTTTTT.

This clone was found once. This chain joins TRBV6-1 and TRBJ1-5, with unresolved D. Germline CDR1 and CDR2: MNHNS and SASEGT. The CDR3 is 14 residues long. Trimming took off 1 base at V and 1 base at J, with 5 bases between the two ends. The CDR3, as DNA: TGTGCCAGCAGTGAAGGGCAGAGCAATCAGCCCCAGCATTTT. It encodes CASSEGQSNQPQHF.

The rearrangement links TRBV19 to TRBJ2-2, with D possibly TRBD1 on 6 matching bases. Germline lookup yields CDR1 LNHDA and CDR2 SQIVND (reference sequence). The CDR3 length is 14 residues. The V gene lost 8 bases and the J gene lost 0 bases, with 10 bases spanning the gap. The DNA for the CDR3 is TGTGCCAGTGGTCCAGGGGCGAACACCGGGGAGCTGTTTTTT. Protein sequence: CASGPGANTGELFF.

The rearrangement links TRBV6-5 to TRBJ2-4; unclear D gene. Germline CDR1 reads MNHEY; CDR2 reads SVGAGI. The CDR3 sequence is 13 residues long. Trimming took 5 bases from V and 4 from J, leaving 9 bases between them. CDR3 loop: CASSIERKNIQYF. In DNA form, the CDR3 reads TGTGCCAGCAGTATAGAAAGGAAAAACATTCAGTACTTC.

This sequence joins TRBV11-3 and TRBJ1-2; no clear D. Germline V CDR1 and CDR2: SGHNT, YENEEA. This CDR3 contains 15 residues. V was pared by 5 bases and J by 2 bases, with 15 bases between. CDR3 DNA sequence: TGTGCCAGCAGCCACTCCAGGAGAACCAACTATGGCTACACCTTC. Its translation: CASSHSRRTNYGYTF.

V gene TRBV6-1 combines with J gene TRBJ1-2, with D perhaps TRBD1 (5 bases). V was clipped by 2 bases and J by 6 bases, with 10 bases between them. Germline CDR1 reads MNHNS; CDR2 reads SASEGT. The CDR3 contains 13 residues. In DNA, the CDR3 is TGTGCCAGCAGTGAACGCCTCAGGGATGGCTACACCTTC. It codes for CASSERLRDGYTF.